Each of the 24 T cell receptor beta chains below was sequenced from the same sample in a study of early T cells in non-severe SARS-CoV-2 infection. One entry per CDR3 protein results from TCRdb running MiXCR on the 5' RACE reads. The sample includes 87,000 or so distinct CDR3 sequences, more than 9% of them seen just once. Sequenced input: whole blood. These receptors were obtained from an adult who was a healthcare worker with PCR-confirmed SARS-CoV-2 infection or an uninfected control (not recorded which).

V and J are TRBV27 and TRBJ1-5; D gene unclear. The germline V gene has CDR1 MNHEY and CDR2 SMNVEV (reference sequence). Trimming stripped 4 bases from V and 3 bases from J, with 16 bases between. The CDR3 runs 16 residues. In DNA form, the CDR3 reads TGTGCCAGCAGTTCTACCCGACGGATCCACAATCAGCCCCAGCATTTT. Its protein is CASSSTRRIHNQPQHF.

The J gene is TRBJ2-5, the V gene TRBV7-3; 7 bases are a match to TRBD2. J was trimmed by 1 base and V by 2 bases; bases with no gene match: 4. Germline V lookup: CDR1 SGHTA, CDR2 FQGTGA. The CDR3 length is 15 residues. The CDR3 sequence: CASSLLGGSQETQYF. For the CDR3, the DNA is TGTGCCAGCAGCTTACTTGGCGGGAGCCAAGAGACCCAGTACTTC.

This clonotype was seen more than once but under ten times. The genes are TRBV6-6 and TRBJ2-3, with D maybe TRBD2 (6 bases). The CDR3 has 16 amino acids. The V gene lost 0 bases and the J gene lost 1 base, with 11 bases spanning the gap. Germline CDR1 and CDR2: MNHNY and SVGAGI (reference sequence). This CDR3 reads CASSYSSASGTDTQYF. The CDR3, as DNA: TGTGCCAGCAGTTACTCGTCCGCTAGCGGCACAGATACGCAGTATTTT.

This clonotype was seen only a few times. The gene calls are TRBV2 and TRBJ2-1, with D possibly TRBD2 on 5 matching bases. V was trimmed by 5 bases and J by 6 bases, leaving 17 bases between them. Germline V gene lookup returns CDR1 SNHLY and CDR2 FYNNEI. This CDR3 has 15 amino acids. The CDR3 DNA reads TGTGCCAGCAGTACATTTTTGACTACCCTCAATGAGCAGTTCTTC. It codes for CASSTFLTTLNEQFF.

This clonotype was observed at least ten times. The V and J genes are TRBV5-8 and TRBJ2-6; D call uncertain. With 1 base removed from V and 10 bases from J, the gap between germline ends came to 6 bases. This CDR3 is built from 12 residues. Germline V lookup: CDR1 SGHTS, CDR2 YDEGEE. The CDR3, as DNA: TGTGCCAGCAGCTTGCGCGCTAACGTCCTGACTTTC. It encodes CASSLRANVLTF.

Worth noting for this clonotype: Sequence at one end of the junction differs from germline and may be a read error. The rearrangement links TRBV4-2 to TRBJ2-5; D remains ambiguous. Germline V gives CDR1 LGHNA, CDR2 YNFKEQ. The CDR3 length is 12 residues. CDR3 residues: CACSLLQETQYF. CDR3 nucleotide sequence: TGTGCCTGCAGCCTCCTCCAAGAGACCCAGTACTTC.

The table lists this clonotype with a few counts. The rearrangement links TRBV6-2 or TRBV6-3 to TRBJ2-1; 7 bases align to TRBD1. There are 16 residues in the CDR3. V lost 7 bases and J lost 0; bases outside the gene matches: 9. Germline V lookup: CDR1 MNHEY, CDR2 SVGEGT. DNA of the CDR3: TGTGCCAGCACGATTGACAGGGCTAGCTCCTACAATGAGCAGTTCTTC. Protein sequence: CASTIDRASSYNEQFF.

This clonotype was found a few times. The chain recombines TRBV11-1 with TRBJ2-1; tentative D call: TRBD1 (8 bases). The V end was cut by 5 bases, the J end by 8 bases, with 10 bases between. This CDR3 spans 12 amino acids. Germline CDR1 reads SGHAT; CDR2 reads FQDESV (reference sequence). The CDR3 DNA is TGTGCCAGCAGCACAGGGGGGGATGAGCAGTTCTTC. This codes for CASSTGGDEQFF.

As for this clonotype: Without the conserved terminal phenylalanine or tryptophan, this CDR3 likely stems from a read error. This chain connects TRBV6-1 to TRBJ2-2, with D unclear. Germline assignment: CDR1 MNHNS and CDR2 SASEGT. The CDR3 contains 15 residues. Between the trimmed V and J ends, which lost 2 bases and 8 bases, there was a span of 15 bases. CDR3 sequence: CASSERASISGELFL. The CDR3 coding sequence is TGTGCCAGCAGTGAACGTGCCAGCATTTCTGGGGAGCTGTTTCTT.

This clonotype was observed a handful of times. V is TRBV10-1 and J is TRBJ2-5, with TRBD2 matching over 10 bases. Looked up from germline, CDR1 is WNHNN and CDR2 is SYGVQD (reference sequence). This CDR3 region has 15 residues. The junction had 2 bases not matched to a gene; V was cut back by 2 bases and J by 2 bases. In DNA form, the CDR3 reads TGCGCCAGCAGTGAGGGACTAGCGGTACAAGAGACCCAGTACTTC. Translating it yields CASSEGLAVQETQYF.

Ten or more counts support this clonotype. V gene TRBV30 combines with J gene TRBJ1-1; TRBD1 matches 9 bases. This CDR3 has 14 amino acids. Germline assignment: CDR1 GTSNPN and CDR2 SVGIG (reference sequence). The V gene end was trimmed by 5 bases and the J gene end by 1 base; junction bases not matched to a gene: 5. As DNA, the CDR3 is TGTGCCTGGGGGAAGGACAGGGGGAACACTGAAGCTTTCTTT. Translated, it gives CAWGKDRGNTEAFF.

The chain uses TRBV7-2 and TRBJ2-1; possibly TRBD2 for D (6 bases). Germline CDR1 is SGHTA and CDR2 is FQGNSA. This CDR3 is 16 amino acids long. The germline V and J ends were trimmed by 1 base and 6 bases, with 16 bases remaining between them. CDR3 bases: TGTGCCAGCAGCTTAGTCTCGGCGGGATTACGCAATGAGCAGTTCTTC. Translated, it gives CASSLVSAGLRNEQFF.

This clonotype has only a few counts. The V and J genes are TRBV24-1 and TRBJ2-2, with D tentatively TRBD2 (5 bases). Per germline, CDR1 KGHDR and CDR2 SFDVKD. Trimming took off 0 bases at V and 7 bases at J, with 17 bases between the two ends. The CDR3 is 17 residues long. The CDR3 protein is CATSDLGTGVSGGELFF. CDR3 nucleotides: TGTGCCACCAGTGATTTGGGAACCGGGGTTTCTGGCGGGGAGCTGTTTTTT.

The rearrangement uses TRBV5-8 and TRBJ1-5, with D uncertain. Trimming took off 3 bases at V and 1 base at J, with 8 bases between the two ends. CDR3 length: 14 amino acids. The germline V gene has CDR1 SGHTS and CDR2 YDEGEE. CDR3 amino acids: CASSWGYSNQPQHF. The CDR3 DNA reads as TGTGCCAGCAGCTGGGGTTACAGCAATCAGCCCCAGCATTTT.

A word on this clonotype: Germline and junction disagree at one end, which may indicate a read error. The chain has TRBV7-8 and TRBJ1-1; no definite D call. The CDR3 sequence is 14 residues long. The V gene's germline CDR1 is SGHVS and CDR2 FQNEAQ. CDR3 in amino acids: CATSSSDKNTEAFF. CDR3 DNA sequence: TGTGCCACCAGCTCGAGCGACAAGAACACTGAAGCTTTCTTT.

This clonotype has just a few counts. The chain recombines TRBV11-2 with TRBJ2-1; D remains ambiguous. The V end lost 1 base, the J end lost 5 bases, and 12 bases lay between the germline ends. This CDR3 has 15 residues. Germline-derived CDR1 and CDR2 are SGHAT and FQNNGV. The CDR3 region is CASSLGAVLDNEQFF. The CDR3 DNA reads as TGTGCCAGCAGCTTAGGTGCAGTCTTGGACAATGAGCAGTTCTTC. Filled out from reference TRBV11-2 and TRBJ2-1, the complete variable domain reads EAGVAQSPRYKIIEKRQSVAFWCNPISGHATLYWYQQILGQGPKLLIQFQNNGVVDDSQLPKDRFSAERLKGVDSTLKIQPAKLEDSAVYLCASSLGAVLDNEQFFGPGTRLTVL.

The chain recombines TRBV11-3 with TRBJ1-1, with 7 bases matching TRBD1. Losses at the gene ends were 5 bases for V and 2 bases for J; bases not matched to a gene: 2. The CDR3 covers 13 residues. CDR1 is SGHNT, CDR2 YENEEA, per germline. CDR3: CASSRDSNTEAFF. The CDR3 coding sequence is TGTGCCAGCAGCCGGGACAGCAACACTGAAGCTTTCTTT.

This rearrangement joins TRBV19 to TRBJ1-5; TRBD1 matches 12 bases. The J segment lost 6 bases and the V segment lost 5 bases, leaving 5 bases of the junction unmatched. The CDR3 spans 15 residues. Germline V CDR1 and CDR2: LNHDA, SQIVND (reference sequence). CDR3 amino acids: CASSPWDRGLQPQHF. CDR3 nucleotides: TGTGCCAGTAGTCCATGGGACAGGGGGCTTCAGCCCCAGCATTTT.

The chain has TRBV7-9 and TRBJ2-1, with D hard to call. V was cut by 2 bases and J by 10 bases, with 6 bases left in between. CDR3 length equals 11 residues. The germline V gene has CDR1 SEHNR and CDR2 FQNEAQ (reference sequence). The DNA for the CDR3 is TGTGCCAGCAGCTTATCAGGAGAGCAGTTCTTC. Its protein product is CASSLSGEQFF.

The J gene is TRBJ1-2, the V gene TRBV10-3, with 12 bases lining up with TRBD1. Unmatched junction bases numbered 3, after V lost 10 bases and J lost 6 bases. The CDR3 runs 12 residues. Looked up from germline, CDR1 is ENHRY and CDR2 is SYGVKD. The chain's CDR3 is CATGTGGNGYTF. The DNA for the CDR3 is TGTGCCACCGGGACAGGGGGCAATGGCTACACCTTC.

The table lists this clonotype with a few counts. The genes are TRBV7-2 and TRBJ1-1, with TRBD1 matching 7 bases. CDR3 length: 16 residues. From germline, CDR1 is SGHTA and CDR2 FQGNSA. With V trimmed by 7 bases and J by 5 bases, 16 bases remained unmatched. This CDR3 reads CASTPQGGRGGTEAFF. The DNA of the CDR3 is TGTGCCAGCACCCCCCAGGGGGGGCGCGGGGGAACTGAAGCTTTCTTT.

The chain recombines TRBV12-3 or TRBV12-4 with TRBJ1-1; D is ambiguous. CDR3 length equals 14 residues. The ends were cut back, 0 bases at V and 6 bases at J, with 11 bases in the middle. This CDR3 is CASSLAGVRAEAFF. CDR3 nucleotides: TGTGCCAGCAGTTTAGCAGGAGTGCGGGCTGAAGCTTTCTTT.

The sample holds a few counts of this clonotype. J is TRBJ2-3 and V is TRBV11-1; unclear D gene. This CDR3 is built from 14 residues. Germline V lookup: CDR1 SGHAT, CDR2 FQDESV (reference sequence). Trimming cost V 5 bases and J 0 bases, with 9 bases left between them. CDR3 loop: CASSGHTSTDTQYF. CDR3 nucleotide sequence: TGTGCCAGCAGCGGGCATACTAGCACAGATACGCAGTATTTT.

The chain employs TRBV12-3 or TRBV12-4 and TRBJ2-3; TRBD2 matches 8 bases. There are 12 residues in the CDR3. V gave up 5 bases and J gave up 9 bases; unmatched junction bases: 4. The CDR3: CASSPGTRTQYF. CDR3 coding DNA: TGTGCCAGCAGTCCCGGGACTAGGACGCAGTATTTT.